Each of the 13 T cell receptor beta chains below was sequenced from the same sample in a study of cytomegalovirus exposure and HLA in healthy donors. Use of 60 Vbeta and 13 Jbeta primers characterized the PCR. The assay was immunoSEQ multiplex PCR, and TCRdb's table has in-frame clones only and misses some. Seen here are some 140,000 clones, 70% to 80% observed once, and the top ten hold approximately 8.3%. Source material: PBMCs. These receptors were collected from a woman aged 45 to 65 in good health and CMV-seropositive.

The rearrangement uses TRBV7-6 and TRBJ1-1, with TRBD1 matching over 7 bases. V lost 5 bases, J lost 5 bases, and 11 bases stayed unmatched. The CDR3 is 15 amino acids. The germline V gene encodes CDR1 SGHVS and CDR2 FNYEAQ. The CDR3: CASSHGGEGATEAFF. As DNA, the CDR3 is TGTGCCAGCAGCCACGGGGGCGAGGGGGCAACTGAAGCTTTCTTT.

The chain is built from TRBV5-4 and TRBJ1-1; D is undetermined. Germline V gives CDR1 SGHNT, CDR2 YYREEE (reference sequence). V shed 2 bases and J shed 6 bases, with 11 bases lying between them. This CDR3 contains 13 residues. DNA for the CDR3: TGTGCCAGCAGCTTCCCTCCGGGGTCTGAAGCTTTCTTT. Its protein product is CASSFPPGSEAFF.

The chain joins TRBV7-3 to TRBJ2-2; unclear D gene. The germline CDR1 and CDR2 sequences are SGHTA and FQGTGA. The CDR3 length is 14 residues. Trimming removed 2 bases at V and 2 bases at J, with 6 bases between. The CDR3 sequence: CASSLLANTGELFF. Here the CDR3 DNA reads TGTGCCAGCAGCTTACTGGCCAACACCGGGGAGCTGTTTTTT.

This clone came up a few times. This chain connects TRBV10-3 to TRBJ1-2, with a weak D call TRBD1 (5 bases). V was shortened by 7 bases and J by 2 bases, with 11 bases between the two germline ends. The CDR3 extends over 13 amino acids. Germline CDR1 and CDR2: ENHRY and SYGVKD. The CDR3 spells CAITQTVNYGYTF. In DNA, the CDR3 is TGTGCCATCACTCAGACAGTGAACTATGGCTACACCTTC.

The chain's CDR3 is CASSVRQTPYEQYF. The CDR3 bases are TGTGCCAGCAGCGTTCGACAGACCCCGTACGAGCAGTACTTC. The V and J genes are TRBV9 and TRBJ2-7, with D maybe TRBD1 (5 bases). This CDR3 contains 14 residues. V lost 2 bases to trimming and J lost 4 bases, with 13 bases between them. In germline, CDR1 is SGDLS, CDR2 YYNGEE. The complete variable domain, with remaining parts taken from reference TRBV9 and TRBJ2-7, reads DSGVTQTPKHLITATGQRVTLRCSPRSGDLSVYWYQQSLDQGLQFLIQYYNGEERAKGNILERFSAQQFPDLHSELNLSSLELGDSALYFCASSVRQTPYEQYFGPGTRLTVT.

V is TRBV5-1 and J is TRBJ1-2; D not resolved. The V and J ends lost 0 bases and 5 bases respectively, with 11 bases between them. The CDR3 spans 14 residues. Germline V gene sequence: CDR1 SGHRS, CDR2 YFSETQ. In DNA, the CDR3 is TGCGCCAGCAGCTTGGATCTACCACTTTATGGCTACACCTTC. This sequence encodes CASSLDLPLYGYTF.

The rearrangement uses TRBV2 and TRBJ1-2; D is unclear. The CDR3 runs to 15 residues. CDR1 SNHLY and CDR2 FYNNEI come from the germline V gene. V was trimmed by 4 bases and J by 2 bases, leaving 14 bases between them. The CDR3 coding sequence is TGTGCCAGCAGTGCCCTGGAGGCCGCGAACTATGGCTACACCTTC. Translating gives CASSALEAANYGYTF.

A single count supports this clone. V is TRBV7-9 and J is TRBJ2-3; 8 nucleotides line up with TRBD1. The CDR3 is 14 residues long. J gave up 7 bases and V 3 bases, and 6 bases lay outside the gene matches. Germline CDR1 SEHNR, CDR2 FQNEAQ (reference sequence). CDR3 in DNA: TGTGCCAGCAGCTTGGACAGGGTGGGAAATACGCAGTATTTT. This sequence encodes CASSLDRVGNTQYF.

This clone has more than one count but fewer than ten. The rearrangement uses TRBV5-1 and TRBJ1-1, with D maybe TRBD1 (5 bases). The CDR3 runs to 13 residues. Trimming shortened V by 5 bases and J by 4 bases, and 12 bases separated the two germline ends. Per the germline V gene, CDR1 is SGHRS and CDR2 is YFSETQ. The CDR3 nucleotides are TGCGCCAGCAGTTCCCAGGGTCCCACTGAAGCTTTCTTT. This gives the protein CASSSQGPTEAFF.

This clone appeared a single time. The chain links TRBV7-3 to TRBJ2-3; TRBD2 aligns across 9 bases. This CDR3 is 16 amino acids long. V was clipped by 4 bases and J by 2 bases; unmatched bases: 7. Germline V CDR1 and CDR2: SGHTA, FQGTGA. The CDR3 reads CASSSLAGTNTDTQYF. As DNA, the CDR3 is TGTGCCAGCAGCTCGCTAGCGGGGACCAACACAGATACGCAGTATTTT. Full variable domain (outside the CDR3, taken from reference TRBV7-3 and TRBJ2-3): GAGVSQTPSNKVTEKGKYVELRCDPISGHTALYWYRQSLGQGPEFLIYFQGTGAADDSGLPNDRFFAVRPEGSVSTLKIQRTERGDSAVYLCASSSLAGTNTDTQYFGPGTRLTVL.

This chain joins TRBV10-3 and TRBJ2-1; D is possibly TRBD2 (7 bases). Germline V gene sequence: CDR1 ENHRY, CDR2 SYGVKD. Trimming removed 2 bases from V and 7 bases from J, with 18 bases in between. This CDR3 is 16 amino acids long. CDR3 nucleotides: TGTGCCATCAGTGAGGGGGGGGCTAGCGGCCCTAATGAGCAGTTCTTC. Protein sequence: CAISEGGASGPNEQFF.

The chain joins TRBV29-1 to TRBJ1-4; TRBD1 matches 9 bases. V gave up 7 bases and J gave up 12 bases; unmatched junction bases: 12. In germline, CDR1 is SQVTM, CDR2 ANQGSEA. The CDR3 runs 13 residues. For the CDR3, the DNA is TGCAGCGCTTGGACAGGGGTCCAAGGAGAACTGTTTTTT. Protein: CSAWTGVQGELFF.

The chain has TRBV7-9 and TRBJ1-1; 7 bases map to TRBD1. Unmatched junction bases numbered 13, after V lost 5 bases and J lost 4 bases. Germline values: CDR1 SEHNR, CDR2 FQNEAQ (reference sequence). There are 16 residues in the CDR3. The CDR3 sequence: CASSRQGMEQGTEAFF. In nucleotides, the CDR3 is TGTGCCAGCAGCCGACAGGGTATGGAGCAGGGCACTGAAGCTTTCTTT.